The sequence of this T cell receptor (beta chain) was determined in a study of blood T cell repertoires in COVID-19. Across the study: The study drew acute and convalescent COVID-19 samples from the United States, Italy and Spain. The analysed material was cDNA or gDNA that came from T cells, B-cell-depleted T cells, or PBMCs.

Generated by immunoSEQ multiplex PCR, the TCRdb table keeps only in-frame clones and is missing some. The sample includes some 140,000 clones, 70% to 80% of them seen just once. V was shortened by 0 bases and J by 9 bases, with 14 bases between the two germline ends. CDR1 is SGHTA, CDR2 FQGNSA, per germline. The CDR3 sequence is 14 residues long. The sequence was obtained from a man between 60 and 75 years old who had recovered from COVID-19. Sequencing input: peripheral blood. The chain links TRBV7-2 to TRBJ1-2; possibly TRBD1 for D (6 bases). The CDR3 DNA sequence: TGTGCCAGCAGCTTAGCGCTCCAGGGGAGAAGCTACACCTTC. Translating gives CASSLALQGRSYTF. The full variable domain, rest sourced from reference TRBV7-2 and TRBJ1-2, is GAGVSQSPSNKVTEKGKDVELRCDPISGHTALYWYRQSLGQGLEFLIYFQGNSAPDKSGLPSDRFSAERTGGSVSTLTIQRTQQEDSAVYLCASSLALQGRSYTFGSGTRLTVV.